This entry describes one T cell receptor (beta chain). The data originate from a study of blood T cell repertoires in COVID-19. Per germline, CDR1 LNHNV and CDR2 YYDKDF (reference sequence). This CDR3 is built from 18 residues. The V gene end was trimmed by 1 base and the J gene end by 2 bases; junction bases not matched to a gene: 4. Per the authors' pipeline: Scientists estimated how many nucleated cells there were by amplifying reference gene primers. Clones were read by immunoSEQ multiplex PCR, and TCRdb kept only the in-frame ones, dropping some. D and trimming come from the DNA, and the V and J calls and clone size come from that table. The table has about 400,000 clones, about 90% seen once; the top ten hold 2.5% to 3%. Clinical history as reported by participants underpinned cohort assignment. Cohort 3 recovery required two negative PCRs, clearance, or symptom resolution.

The origin of this receptor is a woman aged 25 to 39 who had recovered from COVID-19. This chain links TRBV15 with TRBJ2-1; TRBD2 aligns across 14 bases. The sequenced sample was PBMCs or T cells enriched from blood (not recorded which). The CDR3 sequence: CATSRVRTSGRTYNEQFF. The CDR3 nucleotides read TGTGCCACCAGCAGAGTAAGGACTAGCGGGAGGACCTACAATGAGCAGTTCTTC.